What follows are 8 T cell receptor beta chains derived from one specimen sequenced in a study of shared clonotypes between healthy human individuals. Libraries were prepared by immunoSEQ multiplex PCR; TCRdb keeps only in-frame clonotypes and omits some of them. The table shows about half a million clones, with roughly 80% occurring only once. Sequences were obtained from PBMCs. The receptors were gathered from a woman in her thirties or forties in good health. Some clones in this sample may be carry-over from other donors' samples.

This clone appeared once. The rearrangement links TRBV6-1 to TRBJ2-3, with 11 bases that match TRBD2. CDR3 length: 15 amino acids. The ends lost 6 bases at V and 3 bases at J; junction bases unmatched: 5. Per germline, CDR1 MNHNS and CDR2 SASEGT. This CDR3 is CASRTLAGVTDTQYF. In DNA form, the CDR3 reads TGTGCCAGCAGGACACTAGCGGGAGTGACAGATACGCAGTATTTT.

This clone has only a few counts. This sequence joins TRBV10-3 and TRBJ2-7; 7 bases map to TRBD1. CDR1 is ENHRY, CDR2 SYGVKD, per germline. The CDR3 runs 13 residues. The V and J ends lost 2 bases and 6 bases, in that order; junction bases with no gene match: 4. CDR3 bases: TGTGCCATCAGTGAGGGTGACAGGGCCGAGCAGTACTTC. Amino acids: CAISEGDRAEQYF.

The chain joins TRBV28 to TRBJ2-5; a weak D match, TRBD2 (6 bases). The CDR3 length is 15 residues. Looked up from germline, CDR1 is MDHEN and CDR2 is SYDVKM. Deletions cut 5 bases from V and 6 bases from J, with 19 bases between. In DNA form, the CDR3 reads TGTGCCAGCAGTACCCCGGAGGGTATAAGGAAGACCCAGTACTTC. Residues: CASSTPEGIRKTQYF. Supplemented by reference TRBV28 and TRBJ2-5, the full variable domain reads DVKVTQSSRYLVKRTGEKVFLECVQDMDHENMFWYRQDPGLGLRLIYFSYDVKMKEKGDIPEGYSVSREKKERFSLILESASTNQTSMYLCASSTPEGIRKTQYFGPGTRLLVL.

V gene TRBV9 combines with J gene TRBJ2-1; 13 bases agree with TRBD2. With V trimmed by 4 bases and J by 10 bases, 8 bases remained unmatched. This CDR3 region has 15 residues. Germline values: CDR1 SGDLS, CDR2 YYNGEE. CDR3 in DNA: TGTGCCAGCAGCCAAGGACTAGCGGGAGCGGTAGAGCAGTTCTTC. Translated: CASSQGLAGAVEQFF. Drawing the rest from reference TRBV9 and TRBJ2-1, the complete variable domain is DSGVTQTPKHLITATGQRVTLRCSPRSGDLSVYWYQQSLDQGLQFLIQYYNGEERAKGNILERFSAQQFPDLHSELNLSSLELGDSALYFCASSQGLAGAVEQFFGPGTRLTVL.

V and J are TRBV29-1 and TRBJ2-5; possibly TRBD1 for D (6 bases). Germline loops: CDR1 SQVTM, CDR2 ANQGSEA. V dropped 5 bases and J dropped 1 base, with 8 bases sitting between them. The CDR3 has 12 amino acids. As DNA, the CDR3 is TGCAGCGTTACACAGGGCCAAGAGACCCAGTACTTC. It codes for CSVTQGQETQYF. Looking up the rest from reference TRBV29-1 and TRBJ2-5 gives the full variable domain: SAVISQKPSRDICQRGTSLTIQCQVDSQVTMMFWYRQQPGQSLTLIATANQGSEATYESGFVIDKFPISRPNLTFSTLTVSNMSPEDSSIYLCSVTQGQETQYFGPGTRLLVL.

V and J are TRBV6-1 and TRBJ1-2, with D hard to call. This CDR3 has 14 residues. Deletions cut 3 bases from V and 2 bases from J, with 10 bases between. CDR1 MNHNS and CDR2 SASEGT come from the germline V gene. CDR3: CASSEWGSNYGYTF. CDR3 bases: TGTGCCAGCAGTGAGTGGGGATCGAACTATGGCTACACCTTC.

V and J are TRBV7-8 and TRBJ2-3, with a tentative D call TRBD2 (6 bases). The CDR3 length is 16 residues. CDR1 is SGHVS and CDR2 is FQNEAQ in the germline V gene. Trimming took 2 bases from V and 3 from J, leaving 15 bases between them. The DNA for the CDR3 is TGTGCCAGCAGCTTATATCGGGGGAAGGGGACAGATACGCAGTATTTT. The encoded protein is CASSLYRGKGTDTQYF.

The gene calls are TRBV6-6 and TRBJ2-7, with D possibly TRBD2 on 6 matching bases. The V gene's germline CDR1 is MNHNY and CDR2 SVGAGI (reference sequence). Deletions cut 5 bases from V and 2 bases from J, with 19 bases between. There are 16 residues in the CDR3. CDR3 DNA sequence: TGTGCCAGCAGTCAAGGGGTGCCGGGACTCCCCTACGAGCAGTACTTC. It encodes CASSQGVPGLPYEQYF.